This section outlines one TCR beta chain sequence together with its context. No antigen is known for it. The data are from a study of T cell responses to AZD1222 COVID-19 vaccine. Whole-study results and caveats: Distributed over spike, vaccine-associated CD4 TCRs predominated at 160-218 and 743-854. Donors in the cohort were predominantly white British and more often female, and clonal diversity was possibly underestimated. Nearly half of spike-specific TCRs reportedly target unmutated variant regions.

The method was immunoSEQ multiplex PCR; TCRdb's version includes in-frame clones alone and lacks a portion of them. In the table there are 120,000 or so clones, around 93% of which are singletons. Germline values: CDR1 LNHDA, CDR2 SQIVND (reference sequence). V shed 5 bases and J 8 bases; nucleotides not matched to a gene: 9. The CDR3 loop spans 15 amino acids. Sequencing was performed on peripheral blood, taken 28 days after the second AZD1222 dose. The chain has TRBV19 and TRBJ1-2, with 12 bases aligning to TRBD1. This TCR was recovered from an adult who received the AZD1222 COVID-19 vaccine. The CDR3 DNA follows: TGTGCCAGTAGTTTCTCCGGGACAGGGGGCTACGGCTACACCTTC. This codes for CASSFSGTGGYGYTF.